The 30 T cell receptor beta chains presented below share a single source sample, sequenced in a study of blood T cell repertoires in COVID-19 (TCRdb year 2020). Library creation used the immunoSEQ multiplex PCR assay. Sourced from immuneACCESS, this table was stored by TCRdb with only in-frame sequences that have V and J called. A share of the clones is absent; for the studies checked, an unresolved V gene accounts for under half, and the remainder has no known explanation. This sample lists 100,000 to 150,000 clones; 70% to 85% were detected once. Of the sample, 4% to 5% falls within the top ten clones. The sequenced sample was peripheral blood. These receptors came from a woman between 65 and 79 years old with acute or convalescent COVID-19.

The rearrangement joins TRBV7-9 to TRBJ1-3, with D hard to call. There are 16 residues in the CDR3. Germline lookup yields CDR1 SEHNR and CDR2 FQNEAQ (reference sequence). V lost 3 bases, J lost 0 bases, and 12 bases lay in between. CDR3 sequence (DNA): TGTGCCAGCAGCTTGGAGGCCATGGCCTCTGGAAACACCATATATTTT. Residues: CASSLEAMASGNTIYF.

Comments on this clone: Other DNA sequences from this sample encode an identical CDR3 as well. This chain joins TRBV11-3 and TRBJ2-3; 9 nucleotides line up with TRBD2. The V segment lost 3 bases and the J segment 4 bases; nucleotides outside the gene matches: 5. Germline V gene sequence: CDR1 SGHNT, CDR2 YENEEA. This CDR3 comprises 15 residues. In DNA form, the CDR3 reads TGTGCCAGCAGCTTGGGACTAGCCGGGGCAGATACGCAGTATTTT. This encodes CASSLGLAGADTQYF.

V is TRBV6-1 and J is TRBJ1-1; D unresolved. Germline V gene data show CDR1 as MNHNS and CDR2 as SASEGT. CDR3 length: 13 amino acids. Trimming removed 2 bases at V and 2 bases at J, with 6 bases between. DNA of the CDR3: TGTGCCAGCAGTGAAAGTAGAAACACTGAAGCTTTCTTT. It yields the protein CASSESRNTEAFF.

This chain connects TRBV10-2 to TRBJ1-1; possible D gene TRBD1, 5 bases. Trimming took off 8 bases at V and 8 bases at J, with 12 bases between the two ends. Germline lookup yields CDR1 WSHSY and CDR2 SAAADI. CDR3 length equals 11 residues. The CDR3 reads CASFVAGEAFF. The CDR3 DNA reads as TGCGCCAGCTTCGTCGCAGGGGAAGCTTTCTTT.

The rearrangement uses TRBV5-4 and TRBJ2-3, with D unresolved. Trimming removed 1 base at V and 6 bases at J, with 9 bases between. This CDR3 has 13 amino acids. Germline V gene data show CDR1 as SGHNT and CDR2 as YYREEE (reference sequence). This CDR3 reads CASSLPRIDTQYF. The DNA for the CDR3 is TGTGCCAGCAGCTTGCCCAGGATTGATACGCAGTATTTT.

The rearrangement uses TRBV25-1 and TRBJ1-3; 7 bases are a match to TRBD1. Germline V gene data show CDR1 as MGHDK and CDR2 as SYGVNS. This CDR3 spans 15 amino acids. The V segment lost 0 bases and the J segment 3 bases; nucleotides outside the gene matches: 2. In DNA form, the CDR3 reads TGTGCCAGCAGTGAATACAGGGGGAGTGGAAACACCATATATTTT. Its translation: CASSEYRGSGNTIYF.

The CDR3 loop reads CASSSDTYGYTF. The CDR3 nucleotides are TGTGCCAGCAGTTCGGACACCTATGGCTACACCTTC. The chain couples TRBV6-5 to TRBJ1-2; possibly TRBD1 for D (5 bases). The CDR3 is 12 amino acids. Germline CDR1 and CDR2: MNHEY and SVGAGI. The V and J ends lost 4 bases and 4 bases respectively, with 7 bases between them.

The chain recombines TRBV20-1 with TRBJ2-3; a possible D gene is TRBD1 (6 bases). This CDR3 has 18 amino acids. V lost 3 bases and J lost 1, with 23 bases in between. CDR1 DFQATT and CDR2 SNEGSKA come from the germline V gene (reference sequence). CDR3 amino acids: CSASPVRKQGRGTDTQYF. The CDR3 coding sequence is TGCAGTGCTAGTCCGGTCAGGAAACAGGGAAGAGGCACAGATACGCAGTATTTT.

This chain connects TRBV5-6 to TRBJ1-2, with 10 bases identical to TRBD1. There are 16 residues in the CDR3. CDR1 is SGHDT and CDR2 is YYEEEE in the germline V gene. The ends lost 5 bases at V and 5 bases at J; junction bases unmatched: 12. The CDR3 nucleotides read TGTGCCAGCAGTCTGGCGTATATGGGACAGGGGTATGGCTACACCTTC. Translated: CASSLAYMGQGYGYTF. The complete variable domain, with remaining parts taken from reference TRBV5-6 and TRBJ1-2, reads DAGVTQSPTHLIKTRGQQVTLRCSPKSGHDTVSWYQQALGQGPQFIFQYYEEEERQRGNFPDRFSGHQFPNYSSELNVNALLLGDSALYLCASSLAYMGQGYGYTFGSGTRLTVV.

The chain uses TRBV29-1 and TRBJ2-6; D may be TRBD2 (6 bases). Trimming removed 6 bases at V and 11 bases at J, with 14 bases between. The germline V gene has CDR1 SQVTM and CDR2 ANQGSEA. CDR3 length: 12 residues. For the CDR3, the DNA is TGCAGCGTGAAGGGACTCTACGACGTCCTGACTTTC. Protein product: CSVKGLYDVLTF.

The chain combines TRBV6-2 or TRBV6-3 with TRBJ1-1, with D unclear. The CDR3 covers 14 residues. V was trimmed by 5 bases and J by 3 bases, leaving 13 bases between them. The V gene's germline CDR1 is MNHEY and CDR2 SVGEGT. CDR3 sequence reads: CASSRMGLHTEAFF. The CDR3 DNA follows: TGTGCCAGCAGTCGGATGGGCCTGCACACTGAAGCTTTCTTT.

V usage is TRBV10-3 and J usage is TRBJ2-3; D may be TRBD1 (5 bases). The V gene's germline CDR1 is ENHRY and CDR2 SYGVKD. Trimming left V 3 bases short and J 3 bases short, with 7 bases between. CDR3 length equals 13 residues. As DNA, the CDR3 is TGTGCCATCAGTGAATACAGGACAGATACGCAGTATTTT. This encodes CAISEYRTDTQYF.

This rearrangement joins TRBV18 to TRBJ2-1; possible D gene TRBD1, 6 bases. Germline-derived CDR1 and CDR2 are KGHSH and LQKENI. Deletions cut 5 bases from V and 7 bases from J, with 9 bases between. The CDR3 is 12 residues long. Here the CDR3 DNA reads TGTGCCAGCTCATCCCAGGGGAATGAGCAGTTCTTC. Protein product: CASSSQGNEQFF.

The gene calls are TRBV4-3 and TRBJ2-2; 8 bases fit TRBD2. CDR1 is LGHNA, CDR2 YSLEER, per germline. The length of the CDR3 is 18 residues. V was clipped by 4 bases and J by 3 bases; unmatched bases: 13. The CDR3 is CASSPFLGSGDYTGELFF. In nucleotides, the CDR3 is TGCGCCAGCAGCCCTTTCCTGGGTAGCGGGGACTACACCGGGGAGCTGTTTTTT.

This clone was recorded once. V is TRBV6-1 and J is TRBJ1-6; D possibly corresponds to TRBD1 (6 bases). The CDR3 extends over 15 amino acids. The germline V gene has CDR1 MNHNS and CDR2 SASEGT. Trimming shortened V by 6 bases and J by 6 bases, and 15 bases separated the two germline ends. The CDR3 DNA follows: TGTGCCAGCAGGCCGGAAGGGGGTGCTAATTCACCCCTCCACTTT. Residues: CASRPEGGANSPLHF.

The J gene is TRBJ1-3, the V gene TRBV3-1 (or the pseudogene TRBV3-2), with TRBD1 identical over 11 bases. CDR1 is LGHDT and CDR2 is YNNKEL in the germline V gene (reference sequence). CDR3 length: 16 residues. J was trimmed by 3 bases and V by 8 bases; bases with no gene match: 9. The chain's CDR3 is CASGTGTGGDGNTIYF. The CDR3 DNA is TGTGCCAGCGGAACCGGGACAGGGGGTGATGGAAACACCATATATTTT.

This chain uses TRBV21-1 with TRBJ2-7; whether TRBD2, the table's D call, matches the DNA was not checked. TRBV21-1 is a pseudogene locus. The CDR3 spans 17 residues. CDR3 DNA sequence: TGTGCCAGCAGCAAAGGGTGTCGGCGGGGGAGCTCCTACGAGCAGTACGTC. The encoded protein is CASSKGCRRGSSYEQYV.

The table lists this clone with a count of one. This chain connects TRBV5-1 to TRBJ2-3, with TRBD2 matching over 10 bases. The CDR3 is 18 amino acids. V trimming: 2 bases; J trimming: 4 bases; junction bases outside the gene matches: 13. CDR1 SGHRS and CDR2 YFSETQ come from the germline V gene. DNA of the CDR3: TGCGCCAGCAGCTTTGGTAGCGGGGGGTCCTGGGTGTCAGATACGCAGTATTTT. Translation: CASSFGSGGSWVSDTQYF.

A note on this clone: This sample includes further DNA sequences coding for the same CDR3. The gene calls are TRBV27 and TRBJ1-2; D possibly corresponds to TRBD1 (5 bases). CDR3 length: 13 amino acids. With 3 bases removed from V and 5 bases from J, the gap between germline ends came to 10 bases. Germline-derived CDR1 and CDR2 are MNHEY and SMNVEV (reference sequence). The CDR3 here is CASSFLSGYGYTF. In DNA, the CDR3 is TGTGCCAGCAGTTTCCTCTCAGGGTATGGCTACACCTTC.

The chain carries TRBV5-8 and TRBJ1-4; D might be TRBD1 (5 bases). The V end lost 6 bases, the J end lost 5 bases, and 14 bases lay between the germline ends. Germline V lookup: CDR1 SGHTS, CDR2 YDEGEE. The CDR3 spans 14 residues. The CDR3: CASTAGGLNEKLFF. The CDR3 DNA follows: TGTGCCAGCACGGCCGGGGGACTAAATGAAAAACTGTTTTTT.

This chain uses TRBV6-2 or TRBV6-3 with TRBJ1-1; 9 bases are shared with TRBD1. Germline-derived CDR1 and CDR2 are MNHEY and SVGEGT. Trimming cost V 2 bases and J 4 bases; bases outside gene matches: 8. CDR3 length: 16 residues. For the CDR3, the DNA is TGTGCCAGCAGTTACACATTGGGACAGGGAGGCACTGAAGCTTTCTTT. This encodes CASSYTLGQGGTEAFF.

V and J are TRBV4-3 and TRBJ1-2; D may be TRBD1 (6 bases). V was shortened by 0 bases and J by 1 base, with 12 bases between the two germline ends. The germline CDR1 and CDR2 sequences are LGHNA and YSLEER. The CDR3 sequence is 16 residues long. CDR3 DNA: TGCGCCAGCAGCCAAGAGGCGGGGGGCCATAACTATGGCTACACCTTC. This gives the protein CASSQEAGGHNYGYTF.

DNA for the CDR3: TGTGCCAGCAGTTTGACAGACTCTGGAAACACCATATATTTT. The encoded protein is CASSLTDSGNTIYF. The gene calls are TRBV27 and TRBJ1-3, with a possible D match to TRBD1 (5 bases). CDR3 length: 14 residues. Germline CDR1 is MNHEY and CDR2 is SMNVEV (reference sequence). Trimming shortened V by 3 bases and J by 0 bases, and 6 bases separated the two germline ends.

In nucleotides, the CDR3 is TGTGCCAGCAGGGAGACAGGGAAGAATGGCTACACCTTC. Its protein is CASRETGKNGYTF. The V call is TRBV2, the J call TRBJ1-2; the match to TRBD1 covers 7 bases. This CDR3 comprises 13 residues. Germline lookup yields CDR1 SNHLY and CDR2 FYNNEI. J gave up 6 bases and V 6 bases, and 7 bases lay outside the gene matches.

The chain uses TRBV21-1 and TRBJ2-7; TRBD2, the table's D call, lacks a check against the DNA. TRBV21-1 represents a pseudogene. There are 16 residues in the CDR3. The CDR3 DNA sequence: TGTGCCAGCAGCAAAGACTCGAGGGTTTGGTCCTACGAGCAGTACTTC. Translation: CASSKDSRVWSYEQYF.

The CDR3 loop reads CATSRDRLAGSGELFF. The DNA for the CDR3 is TGTGCCACCAGCAGAGACAGACTAGCGGGGTCCGGGGAGCTGTTTTTT. The rearrangement uses TRBV15 and TRBJ2-2, with TRBD2 matching 11 bases. Germline-derived CDR1 and CDR2 are LNHNV and YYDKDF (reference sequence). V gave up 0 bases and J gave up 6 bases; unmatched junction bases: 3. The CDR3 has 16 amino acids.

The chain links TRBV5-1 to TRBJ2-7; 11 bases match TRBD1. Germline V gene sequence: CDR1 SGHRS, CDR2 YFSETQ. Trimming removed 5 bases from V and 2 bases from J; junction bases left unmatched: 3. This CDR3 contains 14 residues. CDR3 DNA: TGCGCCAGCAGTTCGGGACAGGGGGCCTACGAGCAGTACTTC. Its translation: CASSSGQGAYEQYF.

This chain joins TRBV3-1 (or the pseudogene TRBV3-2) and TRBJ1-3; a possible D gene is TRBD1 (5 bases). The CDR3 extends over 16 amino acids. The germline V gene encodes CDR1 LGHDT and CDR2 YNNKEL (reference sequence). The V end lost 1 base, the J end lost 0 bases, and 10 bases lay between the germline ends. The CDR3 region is CASSQVQGFSGNTIYF. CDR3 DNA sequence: TGTGCCAGCAGCCAAGTTCAGGGTTTCTCTGGAAACACCATATATTTT.

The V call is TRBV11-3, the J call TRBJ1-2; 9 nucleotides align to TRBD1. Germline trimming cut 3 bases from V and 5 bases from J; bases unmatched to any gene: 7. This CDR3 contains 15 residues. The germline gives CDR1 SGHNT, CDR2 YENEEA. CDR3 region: CASSLSTGGLYGYTF. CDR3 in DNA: TGTGCCAGCAGCTTGTCGACAGGGGGGTTATATGGCTACACCTTC.

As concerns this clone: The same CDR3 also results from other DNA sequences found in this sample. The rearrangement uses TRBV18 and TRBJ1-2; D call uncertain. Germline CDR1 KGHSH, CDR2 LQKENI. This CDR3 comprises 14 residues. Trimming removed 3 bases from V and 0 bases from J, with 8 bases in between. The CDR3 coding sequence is TGTGCCAGCTCACCCGGCGGGGCTAACTATGGCTACACCTTC. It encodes CASSPGGANYGYTF.